Listed below are T cell receptor beta chains from one sample, sequenced in a study of early T cells in non-severe SARS-CoV-2 infection. MiXCR was run by TCRdb on the 5' RACE reads, yielding one entry per CDR3 protein. The table lists 75,000 to 95,000 distinct CDR3 sequences, 16% of them singletons. The material sequenced was whole blood, taken at baseline. The receptors here all came from an adult who was a healthcare worker with PCR-confirmed SARS-CoV-2 infection or an uninfected control (not recorded which). CDR3s include the opening cysteine and the closing phenylalanine or tryptophan. D genes are given only for firm matches. Size is stated for part of the rows, as once, few or many counts, or as a class when the clone is expanded.

V	size	D	J	CDR3	DNA
TRBV12-3/TRBV12-4	few	TRBD2	TRBJ2-2	CASSRHSGTSGNTGELFF	TGTGCCAGCAGTCGACACTCCGGGACTAGCGGTAACACCGGGGAGCTTTTTTTT
TRBV4-3	few	TRBD2	TRBJ2-2	CASSQGLAGGRNTGELFF	TGCGCCAGCAGCCAAGGACTAGCGGGAGGAAGGAACACCGGGGAGCTGTTTTTT
TRBV10-2	NA	TRBD2	TRBJ2-1	CASKAGLAVSYNEQFF	TGCGCCAGCAAAGCTGGGCTAGCGGTCTCCTACAATGAGCAGTTCTTC
TRBV10-1	NA	TRBD2	TRBJ2-1	CASNRLARDTEQFF	TGCGCCAGCAACCGACTAGCGAGAGATACTGAGCAGTTCTTC
TRBV12-3/TRBV12-4	few	NA	TRBJ2-7	CASSPNSGPDYEQYF	TGTGCCAGCAGCCCGAATAGCGGACCCGACTACGAGCAGTACTTC
TRBV7-9	NA	NA	TRBJ2-3	CASSSGTTLATREDTQYF	TGTGCCAGCAGCTCCGGGACAACACTAGCGACACGGGAAGATACGCAGTATTTT
TRBV4-2	NA	NA	TRBJ1-2	CASSQEGRDYGYTF	TGTGCCAGCAGCCAAGAAGGTAGGGACTATGGCTACACCTTC
TRBV19	few	NA	TRBJ2-7	CASRRDFSVGEQYF	TGTGCCAGTAGAAGGGACTTCAGCGTTGGAGAGCAGTACTTC
TRBV10-2	NA	NA	TRBJ2-5	CASGGPQETQYF	TGCGCCAGCGGGGGTCCCCAAGAGACCCAGTACTTC
TRBV7-6	NA	NA	TRBJ2-7	CASSQNPTKPGSPYEQYF	TGTGCCAGCAGCCAAAACCCGACGAAGCCAGGGTCCCCCTACGAGCAGTACTTC
TRBV5-4	NA	NA	TRBJ2-3	CASSLEGAGAVSDTQYF	TGTGCCAGCAGCTTGGAGGGGGCGGGAGCGGTCTCAGATACGCAGTATTTT
TRBV3-1	NA	TRBD1	TRBJ2-7	CASSLTLDRAFTEQYF	TGTGCCAGCAGCCTTACCCTGGACAGGGCTTTTACCGAGCAGTACTTC
TRBV5-6	few	TRBD2	TRBJ2-3	CASSSLAGEFTDTQYF	TGTGCCAGCAGCTCCTTAGCGGGAGAATTCACAGATACGCAGTATTTT
TRBV11-2	few	NA	TRBJ2-1	CASSPRLGIYNEQFF	TGTGCCAGCAGCCCTCGTTTGGGGATTTACAATGAGCAGTTCTTC
TRBV28	NA	NA	TRBJ2-1	CASSLIGAYNEQFF	TGTGCCAGCAGTTTGATCGGTGCCTACAATGAGCAGTTCTTC
TRBV7-2	once	NA	TRBJ2-4	CASSFAGDIQYF	TGTGCCAGCAGCTTCGCAGGGGACATTCAGTACTTC
TRBV2	few	NA	TRBJ1-5	CASSVGESNQPQHF	TGTGCCAGCAGTGTGGGGGAGAGCAATCAGCCCCAGCATTTT
TRBV11-2	NA	NA	TRBJ2-7	CASRRLLDSEQYF	TGTGCCAGCAGACGCCTACTAGATTCCGAGCAGTACTTC
TRBV6-6	many	NA	TRBJ2-7	CASSLRAGNLQYF	TGTGCCAGCAGTTTGCGCGCGGGAAATTTACAGTACTTC
TRBV27	few	NA	TRBJ1-4	CASSGTGLKLFF	TGTGCCAGCAGTGGTACAGGGCTAAAACTGTTTTTT
TRBV12-3/TRBV12-4	few	TRBD2	TRBJ2-1	CASHLSGLYSYNEQFF	TGTGCCAGCCACCTTAGCGGGCTCTACTCCTACAATGAGCAGTTCTTC
TRBV28	NA	NA	TRBJ2-4	CASSPIQGREDSAKNIQYF	TGTGCCAGCAGTCCGATACAGGGGAGGGAAGATTCGGCCAAAAACATTCAGTACTTC
TRBV29-1	few	NA	TRBJ2-3	CSASGITDTQYF	TGCAGCGCCTCGGGGATAACAGATACGCAGTATTTT
TRBV28	many	NA	TRBJ1-4	CASSLTLSNEKLFF	TGTGCCAGCAGCCTGACCCTCTCCAATGAAAAACTGTTTTTT
TRBV5-1	many	NA	TRBJ2-3	CASSMSRGTDTQYF	TGCGCCAGCTCAATGAGCAGGGGCACAGATACGCAGTATTTT
TRBV6-2/TRBV6-3	few	NA	TRBJ2-5	CASSKGETQYF	TGTGCCAGCAGTAAAGGAGAGACCCAGTACTTC
TRBV3-1	NA	NA	TRBJ2-1	CASSITNYNEQFF	TGTGCCAGCAGCATAACTAACTACAATGAGCAGTTCTTC
TRBV28	NA	NA	TRBJ2-5	CASRGGETQYF	TGTGCCAGCAGGGGAGGAGAGACCCAGTACTTC
TRBV7-8	few	NA	TRBJ2-5	CASSLREYQETQYF	TGTGCCAGCAGCTTACGGGAGTACCAAGAGACCCAGTACTTC
TRBV7-2	few	NA	TRBJ1-1	CASSPQGWGAEAFF	TGTGCCAGCAGCCCCCAAGGATGGGGGGCTGAAGCTTTCTTT
TRBV6-5	few	NA	TRBJ2-3	CASSYLQSTDTQYF	TGTGCCAGCAGTTACTTACAGAGCACAGATACGCAGTATTTT
TRBV3-1	NA	NA	TRBJ2-3	CASSRTVSTDTQYF	TGTGCCAGCAGCCGGACAGTCAGCACAGATACGCAGTATTTT
TRBV20-1	NA	TRBD1	TRBJ2-7	CSAGTGAHEQYF	TGCAGTGCTGGGACAGGGGCCCACGAGCAGTACTTC
TRBV20-1	many	TRBD2	TRBJ2-1	CSARGGLEYEQFF	TGCAGTGCTAGAGGGGGACTAGAATATGAGCAGTTCTTC
TRBV12-3/TRBV12-4	NA	TRBD2	TRBJ2-5	CASSLWREGETQYF	TGTGCCAGCAGTTTATGGCGGGAGGGGGAGACCCAGTACTTC
TRBV20-1	few	NA	TRBJ2-3	CSADDETYTQYF	TGCAGTGCCGACGACGAGACCTATACGCAGTATTTT
TRBV5-1	many	NA	TRBJ2-4	CASSLGNIQYF	TGCGCCAGCAGCTTGGGCAACATTCAGTACTTC
TRBV5-1	NA	NA	TRBJ2-5	CASSYTVQETQYF	TGCGCCAGCAGCTATACTGTTCAAGAGACCCAGTACTTC
TRBV20-1	many	NA	TRBJ2-3	CSADPPGRRATDTQYF	TGCAGTGCTGACCCTCCAGGGAGGAGGGCCACAGATACGCAGTATTTT
TRBV12-3/TRBV12-4	few	TRBD1	TRBJ2-5	CASSGDRVRETQYF	TGTGCCAGCAGTGGGGACAGGGTACGAGAGACCCAGTACTTC
TRBV20-1	many	NA	TRBJ1-5	CSPLPAGVNQPQHF	TGCAGTCCACTGCCGGCCGGGGTTAATCAGCCCCAGCATTTT
TRBV12-3/TRBV12-4	many	TRBD2	TRBJ2-2	CASRALAGDTGELFF	TGTGCCAGCAGGGCGTTAGCGGGTGACACCGGGGAGCTGTTTTTT
TRBV7-6	few	TRBD2	TRBJ2-7	CASSPGLAGGKQYF	TGTGCCAGCAGCCCGGGACTAGCGGGGGGCAAGCAGTACTTC